What follows is one TCR beta chain and its context. Study processing details: Amplifying reference gene primers gave estimates of nucleated cell counts. Clones were read by immunoSEQ multiplex PCR, and TCRdb kept only the in-frame ones, dropping some. Clonal size and the V and J genes are those of that table, whereas D and trimming came from the DNA. The sample yields tens of thousands of clones, 60% to 85% seen once. The source of the sample is a study of blood T cell repertoires in COVID-19. Per the germline V gene, CDR1 is SGHDT and CDR2 is YYEEEE. Deletions cut 6 bases from V and 12 bases from J, with 13 bases between. There are 11 residues in the CDR3.

The clonotype was recovered from a human donor in a cohort sampled during active COVID-19. This rearrangement joins TRBV5-6 to TRBJ2-1; TRBD1 is a possible D gene (6 bases). The sequencing input was peripheral blood. CDR3 sequence: CASTGDRLQFF. CDR3 nucleotide sequence: TGTGCCAGCACTGGTGACAGGTTGCAGTTCTTC.